The clone carrying this T cell receptor (beta chain) was observed once. Antigen specificity is unknown. CTLA-4 blockade with ipilimumab, together with focal radiation, was given to patients with chemo-refractory metastatic non-small-cell lung cancer. The data were obtained in a study of radiotherapy plus CTLA-4 blockade in lung cancer. Study in general: Among all patients, around 18% showed objective responses, while about 34% had disease control.

Trimming stripped 0 bases from V and 2 bases from J, with 5 bases between. Germline lookup yields CDR1 SGHNT and CDR2 YYREEE (reference sequence). The CDR3 extends over 14 amino acids. Assay used: immunoSEQ multiplex PCR; TCRdb lists only in-frame clones, some missing. The sample has about 120,000 clones, approximately 90% seen once. Overall study results and limits: Blood TCR clones of tumor origin expanded after radiotherapy plus ipilimumab.

The clonotype comes from a human donor with non-small cell lung cancer that progressed on radiotherapy plus ipilimumab. V gene TRBV5-4 combines with J gene TRBJ1-4; D remains unclear. The sample was peripheral blood, taken from a patient treated with radiotherapy plus ipilimumab. In nucleotides, the CDR3 is TGTGCCAGCAGCTTGGGAGTGACTAATGAAAAACTGTTTTTT. Translated, it gives CASSLGVTNEKLFF.